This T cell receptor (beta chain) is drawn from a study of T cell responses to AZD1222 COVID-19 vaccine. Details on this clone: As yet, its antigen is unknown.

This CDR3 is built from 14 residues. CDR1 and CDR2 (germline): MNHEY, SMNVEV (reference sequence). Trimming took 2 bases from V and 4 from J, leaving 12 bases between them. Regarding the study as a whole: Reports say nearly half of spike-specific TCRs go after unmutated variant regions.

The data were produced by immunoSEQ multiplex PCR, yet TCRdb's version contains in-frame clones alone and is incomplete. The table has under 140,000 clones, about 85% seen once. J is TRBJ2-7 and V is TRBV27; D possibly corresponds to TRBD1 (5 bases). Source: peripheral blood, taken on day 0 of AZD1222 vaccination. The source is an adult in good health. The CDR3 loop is CASSLKAREYEQYF. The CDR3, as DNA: TGTGCCAGCAGTTTAAAGGCCAGGGAATACGAGCAGTACTTC.